This is a list of T cell receptor beta chains from one sample in a study of control samples from healthy donors and cancer patients. TCRdb's copy holds only in-frame clones and misses some; the assay was immunoSEQ multiplex PCR. The sample includes under 130,000 clones, about 80% seen only once; the top ten take about 13%. Source material: blood. These receptors were collected from a woman aged 45-59 years in good health. Both conserved end residues are part of each CDR3. Fields, in order: V gene, D gene, clone size, J gene, CDR3 DNA, CDR3 protein. The D gene is left open where the match is weak. Size values are once, few and many counts, or a class for expanded clones, and some rows have none.

v_call: TRBV5-8; d_call: TRBD1; clone_size: NA; j_call: TRBJ2-3; cdr3_nt: TGTGCCAGCAGCTTGCAGGGGACAGATATGCAGTATTTT; cdr3_aa: CASSLQGTDMQYF
v_call: TRBV19; d_call: NA; clone_size: NA; j_call: TRBJ1-3; cdr3_nt: TGTGCCAGCCAACGCGGGGGACCTGGAAACACCATATATTTT; cdr3_aa: CASQRGGPGNTIYF
v_call: TRBV7-3; d_call: NA; clone_size: NA; j_call: TRBJ2-6; cdr3_nt: TGTGCCAGCAGCCCCAGAGGCTCTGGGGCCAACGTCCTGACTTTC; cdr3_aa: CASSPRGSGANVLTF
v_call: TRBV6-5; d_call: TRBD1; clone_size: NA; j_call: TRBJ2-7; cdr3_nt: TGTGCCAGCAGTCCCCCGGGACAGGGGTACGAGCAGTACTTC; cdr3_aa: CASSPPGQGYEQYF
v_call: TRBV5-1; d_call: NA; clone_size: once; j_call: TRBJ1-1; cdr3_nt: TGCGCCAGCAGCTTGCAAGGGGGCACTGAAGCTTTCTTT; cdr3_aa: CASSLQGGTEAFF
v_call: TRBV24-1; d_call: NA; clone_size: NA; j_call: TRBJ1-5; cdr3_nt: TGTGCCACCAGTACACAGGGCGACAATCAGCCCCAGCATTTT; cdr3_aa: CATSTQGDNQPQHF
v_call: TRBV24-1; d_call: NA; clone_size: NA; j_call: TRBJ2-1; cdr3_nt: TGTGCCACCAGTGATTTAAACAATGAGCAGTTCTTC; cdr3_aa: CATSDLNNEQFF
v_call: TRBV3-1/TRBV3-2; d_call: NA; clone_size: NA; j_call: TRBJ2-2; cdr3_nt: TGTGCCAGCAGCCAAGTGGCACACTTGAACACCGGGGAGCTGTTTTTT; cdr3_aa: CASSQVAHLNTGELFF
v_call: TRBV27; d_call: TRBD1; clone_size: NA; j_call: TRBJ1-5; cdr3_nt: TGTGCCAGCAGTACCGGACAGGGGGCGCGTCAGCCCCAGCATTTT; cdr3_aa: CASSTGQGARQPQHF
v_call: TRBV7-2; d_call: NA; clone_size: NA; j_call: TRBJ1-6; cdr3_nt: TGTGCCAGCAGCTTAGTAGTCGGCCCAAATTCACCCCTCCACTTT; cdr3_aa: CASSLVVGPNSPLHF
v_call: TRBV5-1; d_call: NA; clone_size: NA; j_call: TRBJ2-7; cdr3_nt: TGCGCCAGCAGCTTGGGTCCTAGGGAAACCTACGAGCAGTACTTC; cdr3_aa: CASSLGPRETYEQYF
v_call: TRBV6-6; d_call: NA; clone_size: NA; j_call: TRBJ1-4; cdr3_nt: TGTGCCAGCAAGGCCTACACAGAAAAACTGTTTTTT; cdr3_aa: CASKAYTEKLFF
v_call: TRBV12-5; d_call: NA; clone_size: few; j_call: TRBJ1-2; cdr3_nt: TGTGCTAGTGGCCGGGACGGCCTACATGTGAGCTACACCTTC; cdr3_aa: CASGRDGLHVSYTF
v_call: TRBV20-1; d_call: NA; clone_size: NA; j_call: TRBJ2-4; cdr3_nt: TGCAGTGCCCCTGGAGGAAACATTCAGTACTTC; cdr3_aa: CSAPGGNIQYF
v_call: TRBV21-1; d_call: NA; clone_size: NA; j_call: TRBJ2-7; cdr3_nt: TGTGCCAGCAGCAAACAACTAGCGTTCAACGAGCAGTACTTC; cdr3_aa: CASSKQLAFNEQYF
v_call: TRBV7-2; d_call: TRBD1; clone_size: NA; j_call: TRBJ2-7; cdr3_nt: TGTGCCAGCAGCTTTAGGACAGGGTTTAACGAGCAGTACTTC; cdr3_aa: CASSFRTGFNEQYF
v_call: TRBV3-1/TRBV3-2; d_call: TRBD2; clone_size: once; j_call: TRBJ2-1; cdr3_nt: TGTGCCAGCAGCCTGGGTATTAGCGGGGGGAGAAGTGAGCAGTTCTTC; cdr3_aa: CASSLGISGGRSEQFF
v_call: TRBV6-2/TRBV6-3; d_call: TRBD1; clone_size: few; j_call: TRBJ1-2; cdr3_nt: TGTGCCAGCAGTTACTCGTGGGACAGCGGCGGCTACACCTTC; cdr3_aa: CASSYSWDSGGYTF
v_call: TRBV12-3/TRBV12-4; d_call: TRBD1; clone_size: NA; j_call: TRBJ1-1; cdr3_nt: TGTGCCAGCAGTCTAAGGGACAGTAGTTTCTTT; cdr3_aa: CASSLRDSSFF
v_call: TRBV5-4; d_call: NA; clone_size: once; j_call: TRBJ2-3; cdr3_nt: TGTGCCAGCAGCTCGCCCGGGACACCCAGCACAGATACGCAGTATTTT; cdr3_aa: CASSSPGTPSTDTQYF
v_call: TRBV2; d_call: TRBD1; clone_size: NA; j_call: TRBJ1-1; cdr3_nt: TGTGCCAGCAGCGGACAGGGGGCGCAAGGTGAAGCTTTCTTT; cdr3_aa: CASSGQGAQGEAFF
v_call: TRBV24-1; d_call: TRBD1; clone_size: NA; j_call: TRBJ2-3; cdr3_nt: TGTGCCACCAGTGATCGGACAGGACGCACAGATACGCAGTATTTT; cdr3_aa: CATSDRTGRTDTQYF
v_call: TRBV2; d_call: TRBD1; clone_size: few; j_call: TRBJ1-1; cdr3_nt: TGTGCCAGCAGTATCCCGGGACAGGAAGCTTTCTTT; cdr3_aa: CASSIPGQEAFF
v_call: TRBV11-3; d_call: NA; clone_size: NA; j_call: TRBJ1-1; cdr3_nt: TGTGCCAGCTCGACGGTTGACACTGAAGCTTTCTTT; cdr3_aa: CASSTVDTEAFF
v_call: TRBV12-3/TRBV12-4; d_call: NA; clone_size: few; j_call: TRBJ1-2; cdr3_nt: TGTGCCAGCAGCCTCAGGGAGGGCTATGGCTACACCTTC; cdr3_aa: CASSLREGYGYTF